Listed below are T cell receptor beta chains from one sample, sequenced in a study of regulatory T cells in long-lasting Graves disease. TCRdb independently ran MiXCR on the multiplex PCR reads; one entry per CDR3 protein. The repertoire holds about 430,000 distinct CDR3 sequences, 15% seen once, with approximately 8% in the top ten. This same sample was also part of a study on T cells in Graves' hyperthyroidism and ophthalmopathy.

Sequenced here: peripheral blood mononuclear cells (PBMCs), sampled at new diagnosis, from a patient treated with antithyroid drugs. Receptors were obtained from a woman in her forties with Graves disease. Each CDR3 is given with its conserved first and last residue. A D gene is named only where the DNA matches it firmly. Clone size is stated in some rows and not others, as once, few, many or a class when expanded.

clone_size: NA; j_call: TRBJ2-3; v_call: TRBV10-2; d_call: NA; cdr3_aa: CASKHTDTQYF; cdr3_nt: TGCGCCAGCAAACATACAGATACGCAGTATTTT
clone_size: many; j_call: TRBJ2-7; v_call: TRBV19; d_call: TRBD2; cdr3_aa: CASSMLAGEYEQYF; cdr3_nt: TGTGCCAGTAGTATGCTAGCGGGAGAATACGAGCAGTACTTC
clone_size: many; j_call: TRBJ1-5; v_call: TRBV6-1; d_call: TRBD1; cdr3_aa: CASSDSGTGVGGNQPQHF; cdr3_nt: TGTGCCAGCAGTGATTCCGGGACAGGGGTCGGTGGCAATCAGCCCCAGCATTTT
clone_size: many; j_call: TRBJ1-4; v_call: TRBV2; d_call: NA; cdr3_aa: CASSKEGMTNEKLFF; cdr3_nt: TGTGCCAGCAGTAAAGAGGGTATGACTAATGAAAAACTGTTTTTT
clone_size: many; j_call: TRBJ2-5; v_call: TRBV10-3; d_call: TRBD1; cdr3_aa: CAISLTGDQETQYF; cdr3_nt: TGTGCCATCAGCCTTACAGGGGACCAAGAGACCCAGTACTTC
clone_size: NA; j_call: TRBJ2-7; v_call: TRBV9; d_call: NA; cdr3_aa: CASSVAPQGAYEQYF; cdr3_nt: TGTGCCAGCAGCGTAGCTCCCCAGGGTGCCTACGAGCAGTACTTC
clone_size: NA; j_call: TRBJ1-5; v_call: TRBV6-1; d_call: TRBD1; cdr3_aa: CASSVTGYQPQHF; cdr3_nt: TGTGCCAGCAGTGTGACAGGGTACCAGCCCCAGCATTTT
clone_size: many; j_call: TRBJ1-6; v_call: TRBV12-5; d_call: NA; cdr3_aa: CASGQGGVTAYNSPLHF; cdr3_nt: TGTGCTAGTGGTCAGGGAGGCGTTACGGCCTATAATTCACCCCTCCACTTT
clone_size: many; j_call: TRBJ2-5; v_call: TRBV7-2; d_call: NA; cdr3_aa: CASSFGGTEAETQYF; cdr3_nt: TGTGCCAGCAGCTTTGGGGGGACAGAGGCAGAGACCCAGTACTTC
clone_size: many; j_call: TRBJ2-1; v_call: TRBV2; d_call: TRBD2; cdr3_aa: CASSTVAGGSYNEQFF; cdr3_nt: TGTGCCAGCAGTACCGTAGCGGGAGGATCTTACAATGAGCAGTTCTTC
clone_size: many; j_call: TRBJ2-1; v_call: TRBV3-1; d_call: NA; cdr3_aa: CASSHPTNYNEQFF; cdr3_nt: TGTGCCAGCAGCCACCCTACCAACTACAATGAGCAGTTCTTC
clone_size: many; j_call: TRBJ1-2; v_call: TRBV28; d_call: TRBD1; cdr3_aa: CASSPGGNKYGYTF; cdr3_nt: TGTGCCAGCAGTCCAGGGGGCAACAAGTATGGCTACACCTTC
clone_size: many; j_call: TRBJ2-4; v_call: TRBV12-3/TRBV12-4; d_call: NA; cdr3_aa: CASNDRGGLAKNIQYF; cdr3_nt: TGTGCCAGCAATGACCGGGGCGGGCTAGCCAAAAACATTCAGTACTTC
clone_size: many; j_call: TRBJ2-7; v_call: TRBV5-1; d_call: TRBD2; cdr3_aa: CASSLPGTSGKVNEQYF; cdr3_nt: TGCGCCAGCAGCTTACCCGGGACTAGCGGGAAGGTCAACGAGCAGTACTTC
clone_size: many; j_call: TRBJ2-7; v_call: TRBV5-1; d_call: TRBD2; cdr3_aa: CASSLAYSGNYEQYF; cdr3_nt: TGCGCCAGCAGCTTGGCGTATAGCGGGAACTACGAGCAGTACTTC
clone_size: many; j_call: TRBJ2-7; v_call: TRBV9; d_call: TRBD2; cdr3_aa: CASSPEIAGVGEQYF; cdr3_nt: TGTGCCAGCAGCCCCGAGATAGCGGGAGTTGGGGAGCAGTACTTC
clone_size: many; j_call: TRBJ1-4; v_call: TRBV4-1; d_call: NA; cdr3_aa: CASSRTGTENEKLFF; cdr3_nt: TGCGCCAGCAGCCGAACCGGGACGGAAAATGAAAAACTGTTTTTT
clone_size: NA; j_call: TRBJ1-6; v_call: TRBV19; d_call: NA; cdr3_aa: CASSIQDRNRAPNSPLHF; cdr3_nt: TGTGCCAGTAGTATACAAGACAGAAATCGGGCGCCCAATTCACCCCTCCACTTT
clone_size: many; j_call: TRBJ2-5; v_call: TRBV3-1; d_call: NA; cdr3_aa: CASSQGTEETQYF; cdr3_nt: TGTGCCAGCAGCCAAGGGACAGAAGAGACCCAGTACTTC
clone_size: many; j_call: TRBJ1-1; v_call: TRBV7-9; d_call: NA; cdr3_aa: CASSLGEVGQRAFF; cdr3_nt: TGTGCCAGCAGCTTAGGAGAAGTAGGACAGCGCGCTTTCTTT
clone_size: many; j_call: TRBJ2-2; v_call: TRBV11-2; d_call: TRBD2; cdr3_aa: CASSPGLAGVSGELFF; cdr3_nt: TGTGCCAGCAGCCCAGGACTAGCGGGAGTGTCCGGGGAGCTGTTTTTT
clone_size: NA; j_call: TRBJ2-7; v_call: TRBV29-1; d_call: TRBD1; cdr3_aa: CSVAGDSSEQYF; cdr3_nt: TGCAGCGTTGCCGGGGACAGTTCAGAGCAGTACTTC
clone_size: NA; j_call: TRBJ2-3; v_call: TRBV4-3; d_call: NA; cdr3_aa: CASSQDTGTRSTDTQYF; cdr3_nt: TGCGCCAGCAGCCAAGATACCGGGACCCGGAGCACAGATACGCAGTATTTT
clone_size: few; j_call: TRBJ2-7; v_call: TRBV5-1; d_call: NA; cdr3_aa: CASRYSTGGRYEQYF; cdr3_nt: TGCGCCAGCAGATATAGTACAGGTGGGAGATACGAGCAGTACTTC
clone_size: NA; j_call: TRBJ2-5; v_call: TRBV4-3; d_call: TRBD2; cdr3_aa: CASSQEWAGGEVETQYF; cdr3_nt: TGCGCCAGCAGCCAAGAATGGGCGGGAGGGGAGGTAGAGACCCAGTACTTC
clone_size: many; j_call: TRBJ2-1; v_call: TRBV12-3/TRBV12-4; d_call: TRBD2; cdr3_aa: CASSWEGGEQFF; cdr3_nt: TGTGCCAGCAGTTGGGAGGGTGGTGAGCAGTTCTTC
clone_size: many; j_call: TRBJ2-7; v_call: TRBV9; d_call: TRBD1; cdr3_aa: CASSGRDRDHYEQYF; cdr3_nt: TGTGCCAGCAGCGGCCGGGACAGAGATCACTACGAGCAGTACTTC
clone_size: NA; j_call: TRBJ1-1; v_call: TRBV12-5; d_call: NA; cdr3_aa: CASGLRGTEAFF; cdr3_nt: TGTGCTAGTGGTTTGCGGGGGACTGAAGCTTTCTTT
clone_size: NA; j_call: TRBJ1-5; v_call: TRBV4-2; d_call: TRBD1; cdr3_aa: CASSQDQGVQPQHF; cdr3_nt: TGTGCCAGCAGCCAAGATCAGGGGGTTCAGCCCCAGCATTTT
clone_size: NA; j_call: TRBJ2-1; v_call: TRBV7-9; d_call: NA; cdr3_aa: CASMGLVNEQFF; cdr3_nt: TGTGCCAGCATGGGGCTAGTGAATGAGCAGTTCTTC
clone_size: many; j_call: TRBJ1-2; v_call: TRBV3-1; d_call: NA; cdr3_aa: CASSLSGGYTF; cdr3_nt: TGTGCCAGCAGCCTAAGTGGTGGCTACACCTTC
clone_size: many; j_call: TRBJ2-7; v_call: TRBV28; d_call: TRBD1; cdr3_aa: CASSDTGTGGYEQYF; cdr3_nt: TGTGCCAGCAGTGATACCGGGACAGGGGGATACGAGCAGTACTTC
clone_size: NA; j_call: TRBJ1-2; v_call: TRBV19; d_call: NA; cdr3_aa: CASSIVGDRSDGYTF; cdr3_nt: TGTGCCAGTAGTATAGTGGGGGACCGATCTGATGGCTACACCTTC
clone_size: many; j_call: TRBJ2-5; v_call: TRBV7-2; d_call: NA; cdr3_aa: CASSHQGYQETQYF; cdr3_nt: TGTGCCAGCAGCCATCAAGGGTACCAAGAGACCCAGTACTTC
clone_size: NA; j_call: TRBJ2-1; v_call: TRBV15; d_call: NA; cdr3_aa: CATSRDPGIGPYNEQFF; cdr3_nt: TGTGCCACCAGCAGAGATCCCGGCATTGGACCCTACAATGAGCAGTTCTTC
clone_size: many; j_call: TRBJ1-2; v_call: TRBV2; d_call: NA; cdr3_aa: CASSGQGYGYTF; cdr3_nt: TGTGCCAGCAGTGGGCAGGGCTATGGCTACACCTTC
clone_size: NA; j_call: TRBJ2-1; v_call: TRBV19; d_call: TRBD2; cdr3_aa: CASTKGLAGGRYEQFF; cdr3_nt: TGTGCCAGTACCAAAGGACTAGCGGGAGGTCGGTATGAGCAGTTCTTC
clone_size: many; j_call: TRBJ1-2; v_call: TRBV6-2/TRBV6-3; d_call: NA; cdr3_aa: CASQEAPHYGYTF; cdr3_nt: TGTGCCAGCCAGGAGGCGCCCCACTATGGCTACACCTTC
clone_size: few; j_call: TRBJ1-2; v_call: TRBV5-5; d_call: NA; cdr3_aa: CASRRLGAGRGYTF; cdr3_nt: TGTGCCAGCAGGCGACTCGGGGCCGGGCGTGGCTACACCTTC
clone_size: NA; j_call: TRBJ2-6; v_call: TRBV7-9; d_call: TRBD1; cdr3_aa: CASSSPTRDRFPSGANVLTF; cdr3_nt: TGTGCCAGCAGCTCCCCCACTAGGGACAGGTTTCCCTCTGGGGCCAACGTCCTGACTTTC
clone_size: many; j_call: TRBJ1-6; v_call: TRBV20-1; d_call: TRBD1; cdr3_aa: CSAVRGRTGSFSPLHF; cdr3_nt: TGCAGTGCCGTTCGCGGTCGGACAGGGAGCTTTTCACCCCTCCACTTT
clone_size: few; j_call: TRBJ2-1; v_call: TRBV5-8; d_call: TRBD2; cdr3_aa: CASSILAGDLRNWNEQFF; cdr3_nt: TGTGCCAGCAGCATACTAGCGGGAGACCTAAGGAATTGGAATGAGCAGTTCTTC
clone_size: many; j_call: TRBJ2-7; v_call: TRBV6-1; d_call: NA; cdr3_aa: CASTLFVGLGEQYF; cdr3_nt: TGTGCCAGCACCCTATTTGTGGGGCTTGGGGAGCAGTACTTC
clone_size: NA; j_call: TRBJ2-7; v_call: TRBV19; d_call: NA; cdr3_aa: CASSMGEGLTYVEQYF; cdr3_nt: TGTGCCAGTAGTATGGGTGAGGGACTGACGTATGTCGAGCAGTACTTC
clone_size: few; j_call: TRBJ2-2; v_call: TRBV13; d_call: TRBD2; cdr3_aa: CASSYPGREVFF; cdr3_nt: TGTGCCAGCAGCTATCCGGGTCGGGAGGTGTTTTTT
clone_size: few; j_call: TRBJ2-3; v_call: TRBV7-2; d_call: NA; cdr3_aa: CASSLVDIDTQYF; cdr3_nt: TGTGCCAGCAGCTTAGTAGATATCGATACGCAGTATTTT
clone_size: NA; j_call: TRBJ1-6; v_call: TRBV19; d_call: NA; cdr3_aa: CASRTWGGSYNSPLHF; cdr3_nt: TGTGCCAGTAGGACTTGGGGGGGATCCTATAATTCACCCCTCCACTTT
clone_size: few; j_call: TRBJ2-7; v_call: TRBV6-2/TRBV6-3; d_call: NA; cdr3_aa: CASSYWDSGSYEQYF; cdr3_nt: TGTGCCAGCAGTTACTGGGACAGCGGGTCCTACGAGCAGTACTTC
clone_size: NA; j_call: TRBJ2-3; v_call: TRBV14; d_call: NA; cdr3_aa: CASSQDFTSGPSTDTQYF; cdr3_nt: TGTGCCAGCAGCCAAGATTTCACCAGCGGACCTAGCACAGATACGCAGTATTTT